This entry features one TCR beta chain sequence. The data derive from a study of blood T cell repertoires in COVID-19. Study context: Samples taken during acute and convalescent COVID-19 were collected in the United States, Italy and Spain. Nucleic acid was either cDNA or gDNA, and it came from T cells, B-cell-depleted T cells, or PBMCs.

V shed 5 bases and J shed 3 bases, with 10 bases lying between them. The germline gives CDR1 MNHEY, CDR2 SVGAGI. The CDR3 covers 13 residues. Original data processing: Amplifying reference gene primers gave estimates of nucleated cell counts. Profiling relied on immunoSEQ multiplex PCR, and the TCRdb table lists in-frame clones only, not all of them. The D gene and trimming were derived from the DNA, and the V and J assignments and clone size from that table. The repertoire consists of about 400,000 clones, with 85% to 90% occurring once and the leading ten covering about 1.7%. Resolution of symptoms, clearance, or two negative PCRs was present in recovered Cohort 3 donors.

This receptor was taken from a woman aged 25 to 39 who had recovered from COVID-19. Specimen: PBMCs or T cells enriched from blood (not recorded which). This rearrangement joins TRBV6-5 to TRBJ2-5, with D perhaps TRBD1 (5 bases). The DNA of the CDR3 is TGTGCCAGCAGTCTGGACACTGAAGAGACCCAGTACTTC. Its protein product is CASSLDTEETQYF.